Below are 14 T cell receptor beta chains sequenced from a single sample in a study of shared clonotypes between healthy human individuals. The assay was immunoSEQ multiplex PCR, and TCRdb's table has in-frame clones only and misses some. The sample holds roughly 680,000 clones, roughly two thirds seen once. Source material: memory CD4+ T cells sorted from blood. Noted subset: CD45RA-negative fraction. The receptors were sampled from a woman aged 25 to 39 in good health.

This chain links TRBV5-1 with TRBJ2-6; a possible D gene is TRBD2 (5 bases). Trimming cost V 3 bases and J 7 bases, with 14 bases left between them. The CDR3 loop spans 15 amino acids. Germline V gene sequence: CDR1 SGHRS, CDR2 YFSETQ. In nucleotides, the CDR3 is TGCGCCAGCAGCTGGGGAGATCTTGGAGCCAACGTCCTGACTTTC. Its translation is CASSWGDLGANVLTF.

V is TRBV27 and J is TRBJ2-4; 12 nucleotides match TRBD2. The J segment lost 2 bases and the V segment lost 0 bases, leaving 8 bases of the junction unmatched. From germline, CDR1 is MNHEY and CDR2 SMNVEV (reference sequence). CDR3 length: 19 amino acids. The CDR3 sequence: CASSLSPFGLAGPKNIQYF. In nucleotides, the CDR3 is TGTGCCAGCAGTTTATCCCCCTTTGGACTAGCGGGGCCCAAAAACATTCAGTACTTC.

This clone was counted ten times or more. The chain has TRBV7-8 and TRBJ2-2; TRBD1 might be the D (6 bases). The germline V gene has CDR1 SGHVS and CDR2 FQNEAQ. This CDR3 has 16 amino acids. Trimming shortened V by 0 bases and J by 7 bases, and 15 bases separated the two germline ends. This CDR3 reads CASSLAEWDISGELFF. The CDR3 coding sequence is TGTGCCAGCAGCTTAGCGGAATGGGACATCAGCGGGGAGCTGTTTTTT.

The chain joins TRBV11-2 to TRBJ2-1, with 14 bases that match TRBD2. The CDR3 loop spans 15 amino acids. J was trimmed by 10 bases and V by 4 bases; bases with no gene match: 6. Germline V gene sequence: CDR1 SGHAT, CDR2 FQNNGV. The CDR3 DNA is TGTGCCAGCAGCTCCGGGACTAGCGGGAGCGCAGAGCAGTTCTTC. The encoded protein is CASSSGTSGSAEQFF.

The rearrangement links TRBV4-1 to TRBJ2-2, with 8 bases lining up with TRBD2. Unmatched junction bases numbered 3, after V lost 6 bases and J lost 3 bases. The CDR3 loop spans 14 amino acids. Germline V gene sequence: CDR1 MGHRA, CDR2 YSYEKL. CDR3 region: CASSGREDTGELFF. CDR3 nucleotides: TGCGCCAGCAGTGGGCGGGAGGACACCGGGGAGCTGTTTTTT.

V gene TRBV11-3 combines with J gene TRBJ2-5; D perhaps matches TRBD2 (5 bases). The ends were cut back, 5 bases at V and 2 bases at J, with 12 bases in the middle. The germline CDR1 and CDR2 sequences are SGHNT and YENEEA. This CDR3 region has 14 residues. The CDR3 DNA is TGTGCCAGCAGCGGAGGAGGAGCTCAAGAGACCCAGTACTTC. Its translation: CASSGGGAQETQYF. The full variable domain, its missing parts supplied by reference TRBV11-3 and TRBJ2-5, is EAGVVQSPRYKIIEKKQPVAFWCNPISGHNTLYWYLQNLGQGPELLIRYENEEAVDDSQLPKDRFSAERLKGVDSTLKIQPAELGDSAVYLCASSGGGAQETQYFGPGTRLLVL.

The chain has TRBV18 and TRBJ2-2; 10 bases match TRBD2. V was pared by 2 bases and J by 5 bases, with 2 bases of the junction left unmatched. The CDR3 has 15 amino acids. CDR1 is KGHSH and CDR2 is LQKENI in the germline V gene. CDR3 sequence: CASSPKLAGTGELFF. The CDR3 coding sequence is TGTGCCAGCTCACCAAAACTAGCGGGAACCGGGGAGCTGTTTTTT.

The chain recombines TRBV4-2 with TRBJ2-7, with 16 bases aligning to TRBD2. Germline V lookup: CDR1 LGHNA, CDR2 YNFKEQ. This CDR3 has 17 amino acids. J lost 6 bases, V lost 4 bases, and 9 bases had no gene match. Here the CDR3 DNA reads TGTGCCAGCAGCCCGGGGGGGACTAGCGGGAGGGCCGGCGAGCAGTACTTC. Translation gives CASSPGGTSGRAGEQYF.

This clone was seen more than once but under ten times. The chain joins TRBV11-2 to TRBJ2-1, with D perhaps matching TRBD2 (6 bases). There are 16 residues in the CDR3. V dropped 0 bases and J dropped 8 bases, with 17 bases sitting between them. Per the germline V gene, CDR1 is SGHAT and CDR2 is FQNNGV. CDR3 amino acids: CASSLDGSGVGYEQFF. The CDR3 region has the DNA TGTGCCAGCAGCTTAGATGGTTCGGGAGTCGGGTATGAGCAGTTCTTC.

The gene calls are TRBV5-1 and TRBJ2-7, with 7 bases lining up with TRBD2. V shed 4 bases, J shed 5 bases, and the junction held 6 bases outside the gene matches. Germline V gene sequence: CDR1 SGHRS, CDR2 YFSETQ. The length of the CDR3 is 13 residues. The CDR3 nucleotides read TGCGCCAGCAGCGGGGAGGGTTGGGACGAGCAGTACTTC. Amino acid sequence: CASSGEGWDEQYF. Drawing the rest from reference TRBV5-1 and TRBJ2-7, the complete variable domain is KAGVTQTPRYLIKTRGQQVTLSCSPISGHRSVSWYQQTPGQGLQFLFEYFSETQRNKGNFPGRFSGRQFSNSRSEMNVSTLELGDSALYLCASSGEGWDEQYFGPGTRLTVT.

The gene calls are TRBV4-2 and TRBJ2-7; possible D gene TRBD2, 6 bases. This CDR3 contains 18 residues. Trimming left V 0 bases short and J 3 bases short, with 21 bases between. The germline CDR1 and CDR2 sequences are LGHNA and YNFKEQ. The CDR3 nucleotides are TGTGCCAGCAGCCAAGAGTGGGCGGGAACCGCACTAGACTACGAGCAGTACTTC. Protein sequence: CASSQEWAGTALDYEQYF.

The CDR3 nucleotides are TGTGCCAGCAGGCGGGATTCTCGATCAGATACGCAGTATTTT. Protein: CASRRDSRSDTQYF. The rearrangement links TRBV2 to TRBJ2-3; perhaps TRBD2 as D (6 bases). The ends were cut back, 6 bases at V and 4 bases at J, with 14 bases in the middle. Germline V CDR1 and CDR2: SNHLY, FYNNEI. The CDR3 is 14 residues long.

The chain links TRBV19 to TRBJ2-7; 8 nucleotides agree with TRBD2. Germline assignment: CDR1 LNHDA and CDR2 SQIVND (reference sequence). This CDR3 is 15 amino acids long. The J segment lost 6 bases and the V segment lost 5 bases, leaving 12 bases of the junction unmatched. CDR3 region: CASSVPGRATVEQYF. The CDR3 DNA follows: TGTGCCAGTAGTGTGCCCGGGAGGGCCACGGTCGAGCAGTACTTC. Filled out from reference TRBV19 and TRBJ2-7, the complete variable domain reads DGGITQSPKYLFRKEGQNVTLSCEQNLNHDAMYWYRQDPGQGLRLIYYSQIVNDFQKGDIAEGYSVSREKKESFPLTVTSAQKNPTAFYLCASSVPGRATVEQYFGPGTRLTVT.

The CDR3 region is CASSEGTDSGSYGYTF. As DNA, the CDR3 is TGTGCCAGCAGTGAGGGTACGGACTCAGGGTCCTATGGCTACACCTTC. The chain joins TRBV28 to TRBJ1-2; possible D gene TRBD1, 5 bases. Germline V gene lookup returns CDR1 MDHEN and CDR2 SYDVKM. V was clipped by 5 bases and J by 4 bases, with 20 bases between them. CDR3 length: 16 amino acids.